Listed below are T cell receptor beta chains from one sample, sequenced in a study of metastatic and nonmetastatic thyroid tumors. TCRdb re-called clones from the PCR reads using MiXCR. Among some 10,000 clones listed, 25% to 30% were seen once. Material for sequencing was tumor tissue. These receptors came from a male donor with papillary thyroid cancer or a benign thyroid nodule (not recorded which). Some clones in this sample may be carry-over from other donors' samples. Both conserved end residues are part of each CDR3. A D gene is named only where the DNA matches it firmly. Clone size is not always given. Where it is, it says once, few, many or a class for expanded clones.

J gene,D gene,V gene,clone size,CDR3 DNA,CDR3 protein
TRBJ2-3,-,TRBV20-1,few,TGCAGTGCTAGAGATTTCGCAGGATCCACAGATACGCAGTATTTT,CSARDFAGSTDTQYF
TRBJ1-5,-,TRBV5-1,-,TGCGCCAGCAGCTTGGGTCAGGAGAACAATCAGCCCCAGCATTTT,CASSLGQENNQPQHF
TRBJ1-4,TRBD1,TRBV9,-,TGTGCCAGCAGCACCGGACAGGGGGCGTCTAATGAAAAACTGTTTTTT,CASSTGQGASNEKLFF
TRBJ2-6,-,TRBV10-3,many,TGTGCCATCAGGGGGGGGACAGGAAACCCCTCTGGGGCCAACGTCCTGACTTTC,CAIRGGTGNPSGANVLTF
TRBJ2-3,-,TRBV27,few,TGTGCCAGCATTTTATCAGGTGTTTCTAGCACAGATACGCAGTATTTT,CASILSGVSSTDTQYF
TRBJ1-6,-,TRBV9,-,TGTGCCAGCAGCGTCGACGGAGATAATTCACCCCTCCACTTT,CASSVDGDNSPLHF
TRBJ1-5,TRBD1,TRBV6-1,medium-sized,TGTGCCAGCGACCCAGGGGGAAATCAGCCCCAGCATTTT,CASDPGGNQPQHF
TRBJ2-1,TRBD2,TRBV10-1,medium-sized,TGCGCCAGCAGTGATTCCAGCGGGAGCTACAATGAGCAGTTCTTC,CASSDSSGSYNEQFF
TRBJ1-4,TRBD1,TRBV2,medium-sized,TGTGCCAGCAGTGGGACAGGGGGAAATGAAAAACTGTTTTTT,CASSGTGGNEKLFF
TRBJ2-3,-,TRBV4-3,many,TGCGCCAGCAGCCCCCTGGACCGCAGCACAGATACGCAGTATTTT,CASSPLDRSTDTQYF
TRBJ2-7,TRBD1,TRBV5-1,few,TGCGCCAGCAGCTTGCGACAGGGGTACGAGCAGTACTTC,CASSLRQGYEQYF
TRBJ1-3,-,TRBV20-1,medium-sized,TGCAGTGCTCGGAACAGGGAGGCTGGAAACACCATATATTTT,CSARNREAGNTIYF
TRBJ2-6,TRBD1,TRBV12-3/TRBV12-4,-,TGTGCCAGCAGTTTGAGGACAGGGACGTTCGGGGCCAACGTCCTGACTTTC,CASSLRTGTFGANVLTF
TRBJ1-2,-,TRBV24-1,few,TGTGCCACCAGTGATACTCCTGACAGCTATGGCTACACCTTC,CATSDTPDSYGYTF
TRBJ2-5,TRBD2,TRBV6-1,medium-sized,TGTGCCAGCAGTGAATCCGCGGGAGGCGGGGAGACCCAGTACTTC,CASSESAGGGETQYF
TRBJ1-6,-,TRBV6-1,medium-sized,TGTGCCAGCAGTTCCCTCCCGGGAAACTCACCCCTCCACTTT,CASSSLPGNSPLHF
TRBJ2-2,-,TRBV5-4,-,TGTGCCAGCAGCTTGGCGGAGGTGGCGCTTACCGGGGAGCTGTTTTTT,CASSLAEVALTGELFF
TRBJ1-1,-,TRBV9,-,TGTGCCAGCAGCGTAAGGTCAGGGTCCTTGAACACTGAAGCTTTCTTT,CASSVRSGSLNTEAFF
TRBJ1-1,-,TRBV28,medium-sized,TGTGCCAGCAGTCATAAACCGGGGAACACTGAAGCTTTCTTT,CASSHKPGNTEAFF
TRBJ2-1,TRBD2,TRBV6-6,medium-sized,TGTGCCAGCAGTTACTCGACTAGCGGAGATTACAATGAGCAGTTCTTC,CASSYSTSGDYNEQFF
TRBJ1-1,TRBD1,TRBV28,-,TGTGCCAGCAGTACGTACAGGGGGGAAGGTGGTTTCTTT,CASSTYRGEGGFF
TRBJ2-7,TRBD1,TRBV12-3/TRBV12-4,medium-sized,TGTGCCAGCAGCAAACAGGGGGCTTTATACGAGCAGTACTTC,CASSKQGALYEQYF
TRBJ1-1,-,TRBV7-8,-,TGTGCCAGCAGCGGACTGGTAAAGGGCACGGGTAAGAACACTGAAGCTTTCTTT,CASSGLVKGTGKNTEAFF
TRBJ2-1,TRBD1,TRBV6-5,few,TGTGCCAGCAGTTACTCGACAGGGGGCTACAATGAGCAGTTCTTC,CASSYSTGGYNEQFF
TRBJ1-6,-,TRBV27,large,TGTGCCAGCAGTTTACAGACAGGCGCTAATTCACCCCTCCACTTT,CASSLQTGANSPLHF
TRBJ1-2,TRBD1,TRBV11-2,-,TGTGCCAGCAGCACCCCGCTCGGCAGGGGGAGCTATGGCTACACCTTC,CASSTPLGRGSYGYTF
TRBJ1-2,TRBD1,TRBV6-4,-,TGTGCCAGCAGTGACTCTCCCCAGGGGGCCCAACACTATGGCTACACCTTC,CASSDSPQGAQHYGYTF
TRBJ2-7,TRBD1,TRBV27,-,TGTGCCAGCGCTCCCGTACAGGGGGCGATCTACGAGCAGTACTTC,CASAPVQGAIYEQYF
TRBJ2-1,-,TRBV18,many,TGTGCCAGCTCACCTTCGTCTGGGGATTCCTACAATGAGCAGTTCTTC,CASSPSSGDSYNEQFF
TRBJ2-7,-,TRBV5-1,-,TGCGCCAGGGGGTGGCAGGGGCACTACGAGCAGTACTTC,CARGWQGHYEQYF
TRBJ2-2,-,TRBV30,-,TGTGCCTGGGGGGGGTTAGGCGTCGGCGGGGAGCTGTTTTTT,CAWGGLGVGGELFF
TRBJ2-7,TRBD2,TRBV2,medium-sized,TGTGCCAGCCGGAGGGAGGGCACGTCCTACGAGCAGTACTTC,CASRREGTSYEQYF
TRBJ2-3,-,TRBV20-1,medium-sized,TGCAGTGCTAGTTCTGAGGGTTCAGATACGCAGTATTTT,CSASSEGSDTQYF
TRBJ2-7,-,TRBV6-1,few,TGTGCCAGCAGTCATATAGCTGTCCCGCTCGAGCAGTACTTC,CASSHIAVPLEQYF
TRBJ1-1,-,TRBV11-2,-,TGTGCCAGCAGCCCCCGAGGCACTGAAGCTTTCTTT,CASSPRGTEAFF
TRBJ1-1,TRBD1,TRBV5-1,-,TGCGCCAGCAGCGCATTACAGGGGAGGAACACTGAAGCTTTCTTT,CASSALQGRNTEAFF
TRBJ1-2,-,TRBV7-3,-,TGTGCCAGCAGCTTGACGGTGAGCTATGGCTACACCTTC,CASSLTVSYGYTF
TRBJ2-1,-,TRBV4-3,-,TGCGCCAGCAGCCAAGATGGGGTTGGAAGGTACTACAATGAGCAGTTCTTC,CASSQDGVGRYYNEQFF
TRBJ1-6,TRBD1,TRBV6-1,medium-sized,TGTGCCAGCAGTGTCACCGGGACAGCTAATTCACCCCTCCACTTT,CASSVTGTANSPLHF
TRBJ2-7,-,TRBV5-1,-,TGCGCCAGCAGCATCTACGGTACAGGTACCTCCTACGAGCAGTACTTC,CASSIYGTGTSYEQYF
TRBJ2-2,-,TRBV14,medium-sized,TGTGCCAGCAGCCAAGATCGAGACGGGGAGCTGTTTTTT,CASSQDRDGELFF
TRBJ1-2,TRBD1,TRBV20-1,-,TGCGGTGCTAGAACTTGGACAGGTTATTATTATGGCTACACCTTC,CGARTWTGYYYGYTF
TRBJ1-5,-,TRBV6-2/TRBV6-3,few,TGTGCCAGCAGTTACGACCCTTATCAGCCCCAGCATTTT,CASSYDPYQPQHF
TRBJ1-4,-,TRBV4-2,medium-sized,TGTGCCAGCAGCCAGCACCGGGAGATGAATGAAAAACTGTTTTTT,CASSQHREMNEKLFF
TRBJ1-2,-,TRBV7-2,large,TGTGCCAGCAGCTTAGACTTGGGGAGGGGCGGCTACACCTTC,CASSLDLGRGGYTF